The present TCR beta chain was sequenced within a study of blood T cell repertoires in COVID-19. Study-level background: COVID-19 samples, acute and convalescent, were from the United States, Italy and Spain.

Some clones are missing from TCRdb's copy, which holds only in-frame ones; the method was immunoSEQ multiplex PCR. Of 370,000 or so clones in the sample, roughly 80% were seen once. The CDR3 is 16 residues long. Germline CDR1 and CDR2: MNHNY and SVGAGI (reference sequence). The V gene lost 2 bases and the J gene lost 2 bases, with 16 bases spanning the gap. This TCR derives from a human donor with acute or convalescent COVID-19. The donor label of this sample is uncertain. The material sequenced was peripheral blood. This chain joins TRBV6-6 and TRBJ2-7; possible D gene TRBD2, 7 bases. CDR3 protein: CASSYDPWEGAYEQYF. The CDR3 coding sequence is TGTGCCAGCAGTTACGACCCCTGGGAGGGGGCCTACGAGCAGTACTTC.